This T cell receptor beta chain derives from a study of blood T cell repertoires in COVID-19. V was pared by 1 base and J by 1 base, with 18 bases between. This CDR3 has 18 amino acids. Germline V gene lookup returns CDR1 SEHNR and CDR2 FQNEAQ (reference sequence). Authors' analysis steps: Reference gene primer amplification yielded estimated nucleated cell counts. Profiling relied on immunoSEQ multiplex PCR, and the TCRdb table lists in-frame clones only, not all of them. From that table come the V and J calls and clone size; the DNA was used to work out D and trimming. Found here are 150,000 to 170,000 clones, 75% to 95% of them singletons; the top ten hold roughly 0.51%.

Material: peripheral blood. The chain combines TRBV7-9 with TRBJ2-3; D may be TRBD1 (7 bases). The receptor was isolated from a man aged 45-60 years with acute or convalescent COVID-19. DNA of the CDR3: TGTGCCAGCAGCTTAGTAGGGGGCCGGGACTCCCGCACAGATACGCAGTATTTT. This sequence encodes CASSLVGGRDSRTDTQYF.